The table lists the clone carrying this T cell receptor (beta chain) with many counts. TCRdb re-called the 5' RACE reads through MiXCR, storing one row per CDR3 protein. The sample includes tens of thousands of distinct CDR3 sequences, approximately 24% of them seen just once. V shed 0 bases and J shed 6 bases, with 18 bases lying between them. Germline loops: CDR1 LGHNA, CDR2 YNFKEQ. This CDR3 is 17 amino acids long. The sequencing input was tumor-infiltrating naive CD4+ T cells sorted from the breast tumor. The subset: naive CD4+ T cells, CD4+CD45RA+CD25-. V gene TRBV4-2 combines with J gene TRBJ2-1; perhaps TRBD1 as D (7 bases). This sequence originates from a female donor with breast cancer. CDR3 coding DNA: TGTGCCAGCAGCCAAGAAGGGGGCGGGGCCTACACCAATGAGCAGTTCTTC. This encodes CASSQEGGGAYTNEQFF.